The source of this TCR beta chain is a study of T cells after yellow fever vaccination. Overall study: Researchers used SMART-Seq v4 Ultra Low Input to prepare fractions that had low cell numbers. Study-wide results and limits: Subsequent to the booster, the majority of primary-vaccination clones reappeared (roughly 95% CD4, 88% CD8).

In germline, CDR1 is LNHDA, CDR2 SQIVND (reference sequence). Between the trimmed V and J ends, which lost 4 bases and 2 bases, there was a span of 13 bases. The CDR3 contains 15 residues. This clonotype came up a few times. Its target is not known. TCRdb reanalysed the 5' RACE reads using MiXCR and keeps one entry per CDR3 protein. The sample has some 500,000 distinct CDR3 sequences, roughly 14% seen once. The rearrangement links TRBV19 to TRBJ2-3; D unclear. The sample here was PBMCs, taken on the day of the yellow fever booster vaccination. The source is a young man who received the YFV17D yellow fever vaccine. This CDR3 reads CASSNSLDDTDTQYF. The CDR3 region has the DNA TGTGCCAGTAGTAACTCCCTCGATGACACAGATACGCAGTATTTT.